A single sample gave rise to the 23 T cell receptor beta chains below, sequenced in a study of somatic mutations in cytotoxic T cells in rheumatoid arthritis. Generated by immunoSEQ multiplex PCR, the TCRdb table keeps only in-frame clones and is missing some. The data contain about 2,800 clones, approximately 61% of them singletons. The specimen sequenced was CD8+ T cells sorted from synovial fluid. Source of these receptors: a woman between 18 and 30 years old with rheumatoid arthritis.

The chain carries TRBV6-1 and TRBJ2-5; D possibly corresponds to TRBD2 (5 bases). The DNA end is more similar to TRBJ2-7, so the J call may be wrong. The length of the CDR3 is 13 residues. Germline CDR1 reads MNHNS; CDR2 reads SASEGT. The CDR3 sequence is CASSDGPSREQYF. The CDR3 DNA is TGTGCCAGCAGTGACGGCCCTAGCCGCGAGCAGTACTTC.

This clone has a handful of counts. The chain combines TRBV27 with TRBJ2-5; tentatively, D is TRBD2 (6 bases). V was trimmed by 4 bases and J by 3 bases, leaving 12 bases between them. This CDR3 spans 14 amino acids. Per germline, CDR1 MNHEY and CDR2 SMNVEV (reference sequence). The CDR3 sequence: CASSSRSGEETQYF. CDR3 nucleotides: TGTGCCAGCAGTTCCAGGTCGGGGGAAGAGACCCAGTACTTC.

Within the sample, this clone is large (0.1 to 1%). The rearrangement joins TRBV29-1 to TRBJ2-2, with TRBD1 matching 9 bases. CDR3 length: 16 residues. Germline CDR1 reads SQVTM; CDR2 reads ANQGSEA. V shed 2 bases, J shed 5 bases, and the junction held 9 bases outside the gene matches. The CDR3 region is CSVEKVDRGGTGELFF. The DNA of the CDR3 is TGCAGCGTTGAAAAGGTGGACAGGGGAGGGACCGGGGAGCTGTTTTTT.

This clone was seen more than once but under ten times. This rearrangement joins TRBV4-1 to TRBJ1-1; D uncertain. Germline CDR1 MGHRA, CDR2 YSYEKL. CDR3 length: 16 amino acids. V was clipped by 4 bases and J by 0 bases, with 15 bases between them. The CDR3 protein is CASSPIGGGMNTEAFF. In DNA form, the CDR3 reads TGCGCCAGCAGCCCCATTGGCGGAGGCATGAACACTGAAGCTTTCTTT.

The J gene is TRBJ1-1, the V gene TRBV30; a possible D gene is TRBD1 (6 bases). Germline CDR1 reads GTSNPN; CDR2 reads SVGIG (reference sequence). The ends were cut back, 1 base at V and 3 bases at J, with 9 bases in the middle. The CDR3 consists of 13 residues. CDR3 sequence reads: CAWSDREYTEAFF. The CDR3 coding sequence is TGTGCCTGGAGTGACAGGGAGTACACTGAAGCTTTCTTT.

The chain recombines TRBV12-5 with TRBJ2-5; 7 bases are a match to TRBD1. CDR1 and CDR2 (germline): LGHNT, FRNRAP. CDR3 size: 13 residues. The V and J ends lost 6 bases and 5 bases, in that order; junction bases with no gene match: 6. The CDR3 DNA reads as TGTGCTAGTGGGGGGACAGCCGGCGAGACCCAGTACTTC. As protein: CASGGTAGETQYF. Variable domain in full (rest from reference TRBV12-5 and TRBJ2-5): DARVTQTPRHKVTEMGQEVTMRCQPILGHNTVFWYRQTMMQGLELLAYFRNRAPLDDSGMPKDRFSAEMPDATLATLKIQPSEPRDSAVYFCASGGTAGETQYFGPGTRLLVL.

V and J are TRBV18 and TRBJ2-5, with TRBD1 matching 7 bases. This CDR3 comprises 15 residues. The V segment lost 0 bases and the J segment 1 base; nucleotides outside the gene matches: 2. Germline values: CDR1 KGHSH, CDR2 LQKENI. This CDR3 reads CASSPPDRTQETQYF. CDR3 nucleotide sequence: TGTGCCAGCTCACCACCGGACAGGACCCAAGAGACCCAGTACTTC.

This clone was seen more than once but under ten times. The rearrangement uses TRBV29-1 and TRBJ2-7; maybe TRBD2 (6 bases). V lost 2 bases and J 0 bases, leaving 14 bases between the germline ends. The CDR3 is 15 residues long. The V gene's germline CDR1 is SQVTM and CDR2 ANQGSEA. In DNA, the CDR3 is TGCAGCGTTGAAAGGGAGGACGCGAGCTCCTACGAGCAGTACTTC. Encoded protein: CSVEREDASSYEQYF.

This clone was detected only a few times. The rearrangement links TRBV28 to TRBJ2-7, with 10 bases fitting TRBD1. V lost 3 bases and J lost 9; bases outside the gene matches: 8. The CDR3 is 14 amino acids. The germline V gene has CDR1 MDHEN and CDR2 SYDVKM. In DNA form, the CDR3 reads TGTGCCAGCAGTTTCACCGGGACAGGGGATAGGCAGTACTTC. Translated, it gives CASSFTGTGDRQYF.

The gene calls are TRBV30 and TRBJ1-1; possibly TRBD1 for D (6 bases). Trimming pared 4 bases from V and 6 bases from J, leaving 15 bases between. The CDR3 spans 13 residues. Germline V gives CDR1 GTSNPN, CDR2 SVGIG (reference sequence). In DNA, the CDR3 is TGTGCCTGGAATACAGGGTGGCACCCTGAAGCTTTCTTT. Residues: CAWNTGWHPEAFF. The whole variable domain, remainder taken from reference TRBV30 and TRBJ1-1, is SQTIHQWPATLVQPVGSPLSLECTVEGTSNPNLYWYRQAAGRGLQLLFYSVGIGQISSEVPQNLSASRPQDRQFILSSKKLLLSDSGFYLCAWNTGWHPEAFFGQGTRLTVV.

Details on this clone: An end of the junction differs from the germline gene, which may be a read error. V gene TRBV4-3 combines with J gene TRBJ1-3; possible D gene TRBD1, 5 bases. CDR1 and CDR2 from the germline V gene are LGHNA and YSLEER. This CDR3 is 17 amino acids long. CDR3 coding DNA: TGCGCCAGCAGCCAAGACAGTCGGACATTCTCTGGAAGCACCATATATTTT. This gives the protein CASSQDSRTFSGSTIYF.

V and J are TRBV20-1 and TRBJ2-7; D perhaps matches TRBD1 (6 bases). CDR3 length: 11 amino acids. CDR1 and CDR2 (germline): DFQATT, SNEGSKA (reference sequence). Trimming took off 1 base at V and 6 bases at J, with 7 bases between the two ends. The CDR3 loop is CSARAGAEQYF. CDR3 nucleotides: TGCAGTGCTAGAGCAGGGGCCGAGCAGTACTTC.

V is TRBV5-6 and J is TRBJ1-2; D gene unclear. Looked up from germline, CDR1 is SGHDT and CDR2 is YYEEEE. V shed 4 bases and J shed 6 bases, with 31 bases lying between them. This CDR3 region has 19 residues. The CDR3: CASSPNIGYNLAITDGYTF. The CDR3 nucleotides are TGTGCCAGCAGCCCAAACATCGGGTATAACCTGGCGATAACGGATGGCTACACCTTC. The full variable domain, rest sourced from reference TRBV5-6 and TRBJ1-2, is DAGVTQSPTHLIKTRGQQVTLRCSPKSGHDTVSWYQQALGQGPQFIFQYYEEEERQRGNFPDRFSGHQFPNYSSELNVNALLLGDSALYLCASSPNIGYNLAITDGYTFGSGTRLTVV.

The V gene is TRBV5-6, the J gene TRBJ1-2, with 8 bases identical to TRBD1. This CDR3 comprises 15 residues. Germline loops: CDR1 SGHDT, CDR2 YYEEEE. V lost 4 bases, J lost 2 bases, and 7 bases stayed unmatched. In DNA, the CDR3 is TGTGCCAGCAGCCACGACAGGGGCGAAAACTATGGCTACACCTTC. This encodes CASSHDRGENYGYTF.

The chain couples TRBV6-6 to TRBJ2-7; maybe TRBD2 (5 bases). Per germline, CDR1 MNHNY and CDR2 SVGAGI (reference sequence). The CDR3 loop spans 15 amino acids. With 1 base removed from V and 2 bases from J, the gap between germline ends came to 12 bases. This CDR3 reads CASSYWLFGAYEQYF. The CDR3 DNA is TGTGCCAGCAGTTACTGGCTCTTCGGGGCCTACGAGCAGTACTTC.

The V call is TRBV27, the J call TRBJ2-7; 10 bases agree with TRBD2. This CDR3 region has 15 residues. Losses at the gene ends were 5 bases for V and 3 bases for J; bases not matched to a gene: 7. Per the germline V gene, CDR1 is MNHEY and CDR2 is SMNVEV (reference sequence). The CDR3 DNA reads TGTGCCAGCAGTCATCCAGGACTAGCGGACTACGAGCAGTACTTC. Translated: CASSHPGLADYEQYF.

The J gene is TRBJ2-5, the V gene TRBV4-1; 10 bases line up with TRBD1. Near its end, the DNA agrees better with TRBJ2-7, so the J call may be wrong. The CDR3 has 16 residues. CDR1 MGHRA and CDR2 YSYEKL come from the germline V gene. The chain's CDR3 is CASSLQGTGVSYEQYF. The CDR3, as DNA: TGCGCCAGCAGCCTCCAGGGGACAGGGGTTTCCTACGAGCAGTACTTC.

The chain links TRBV27 to TRBJ2-5, with 9 positions matching TRBD2. With the DNA end fitting TRBJ2-7 better, the J assignment may be wrong. Germline V gives CDR1 MNHEY, CDR2 SMNVEV (reference sequence). This CDR3 region has 14 residues. As DNA, the CDR3 is TGTGCCAGCGGGCGGGGGGGGATCTCCTACGAGCAGTACTTC. It yields the protein CASGRGGISYEQYF.

The chain carries TRBV6-5 and TRBJ2-1, with TRBD2 identical over 14 bases. The CDR3 loop spans 14 amino acids. CDR1 and CDR2 from the germline V gene are MNHEY and SVGAGI. The trim removed 0 bases at V and 13 bases at J, leaving 2 bases unmatched. The CDR3 is CASSYSTSGREQFF. CDR3 sequence (DNA): TGTGCCAGCAGTTACTCGACTAGCGGGAGGGAACAGTTCTTC.

This clone has more than one count but fewer than ten. The CDR3 is CASSTTGGTEAFF. The CDR3, as DNA: TGTGCCAGCAGTACGACAGGGGGCACTGAAGCTTTCTTT. The J gene is TRBJ1-1, the V gene TRBV7-2; 9 bases are a match to TRBD1. This CDR3 is 13 amino acids long. V was pared by 6 bases and J by 4 bases, with 3 bases of the junction left unmatched. CDR1 and CDR2 from the germline V gene are SGHTA and FQGNSA.

V and J are TRBV6-4 and TRBJ1-2, with 7 bases aligning to TRBD1. The CDR3 spans 15 residues. CDR1 and CDR2 (germline): MRHNA, SNTAGT. The trim removed 8 bases at V and 6 bases at J, leaving 15 bases unmatched. CDR3: CASLCRDSGDHGYTF. Here the CDR3 DNA reads TGTGCCAGCCTCTGCCGGGACAGTGGTGATCATGGCTACACCTTC.

The chain employs TRBV7-3 and TRBJ1-1, with D maybe TRBD1 (6 bases). Germline CDR1 and CDR2: SGHTA and FQGTGA. Trimming stripped 3 bases from V and 6 bases from J, with 11 bases between. This CDR3 spans 13 amino acids. The CDR3 DNA follows: TGTGCCAGCAGCTTCCTAGGACAGTCTGAAGCTTTCTTT. Its translation: CASSFLGQSEAFF.

This sequence joins TRBV5-6 and TRBJ2-7, with no clear D. Germline V gene lookup returns CDR1 SGHDT and CDR2 YYEEEE. V lost 0 bases and J 5 bases, leaving 15 bases between the germline ends. This CDR3 has 15 amino acids. The CDR3: CASSLVEFVRHEQYF. CDR3 nucleotides: TGTGCCAGCAGCTTGGTGGAGTTTGTTCGCCACGAGCAGTACTTC.